This T cell receptor (beta chain) was identified during a study of blood T cell repertoires in COVID-19. The length of the CDR3 is 16 residues. With 2 bases clipped from V and 3 bases from J, the junction kept 10 bases outside the gene matches. Germline V gene lookup returns CDR1 MDHEN and CDR2 SYDVKM. Data came from immunoSEQ multiplex PCR; TCRdb stores just in-frame clones and leaves some out. This sample yields around 230,000 clones, of which less than 85% are seen a single time; around 2.6% belongs to the top ten. This TCR was recovered from a woman aged 65 to 85 with active or convalescent COVID-19. The V call is TRBV28, the J call TRBJ2-7, with 7 bases lining up with TRBD1. Sequencing was carried out using peripheral blood. CDR3 nucleotide sequence: TGTGCCAGCAGTTTAGCCACAGGGGTGCTCCGCTACGAGCAGTACTTC. This gives the protein CASSLATGVLRYEQYF.